This record concerns one TCR beta chain sequence. The antigen is not known. Libraries were prepared by immunoSEQ multiplex PCR; TCRdb keeps only in-frame clonotypes and omits some of them. The table includes around 50,000 clones, 70% to 90% detected once. The source of the sample is a study of OX40 agonist ivuxolimab in advanced cancers. Study at large: Each patient was given ivuxolimab into a vein every 2 weeks, at 0.01 to 10 mg/kg. Males comprised 75% to 90% of the group, whose mean age was around 62 years (range roughly 20 to 85). Study results and limitations: Determination of antigen specificity was not performed for the expanded peripheral T cells.

Germline V lookup: CDR1 SEHNR, CDR2 FQNEAQ (reference sequence). CDR3 length equals 14 residues. The ends were cut back, 3 bases at V and 4 bases at J, with 12 bases in the middle. This chain joins TRBV7-9 and TRBJ1-1; D gene unclear. The sequence was obtained from an adult with an advanced solid tumor such as melanoma, head and neck, liver or kidney cancer. The source was CD4+ or CD8+ T cells sorted from blood, collected in a trial of the OX40 agonist ivuxolimab. The CDR3 protein is CASSLAGDGTEAFF. CDR3 DNA: TGTGCCAGCAGCTTGGCTGGGGATGGCACTGAAGCTTTCTTT.